Below, 15 T cell receptor beta chains from the same sample are listed, as sequenced in a study of blood T cell repertoires in COVID-19. Assay: immunoSEQ multiplex PCR; the TCRdb copy retains only in-frame clones and omits some. The sample records approximately 100,000 clones, around four fifths being singletons. Material: peripheral blood. All receptors derive from a man aged 60 to 75 with acute or convalescent COVID-19.

This chain uses TRBV5-1 with TRBJ1-6; 7 bases map to TRBD1. The CDR3 loop spans 14 amino acids. The V gene end was trimmed by 5 bases and the J gene end by 5 bases; junction bases not matched to a gene: 4. Germline V gives CDR1 SGHRS, CDR2 YFSETQ. The DNA for the CDR3 is TGCGCCAGCAGTGGAGGGGGCAATAATTCACCCCTCCACTTT. This sequence encodes CASSGGGNNSPLHF.

The chain employs TRBV5-1 and TRBJ1-1, with D hard to call. The CDR3 runs to 11 residues. CDR1 and CDR2 from the germline V gene are SGHRS and YFSETQ. V shed 4 bases and J shed 6 bases, with 7 bases lying between them. The CDR3 loop reads CASSGGAEAFF. The CDR3 nucleotides are TGCGCCAGCAGCGGCGGGGCTGAAGCTTTCTTT.

The chain uses TRBV28 and TRBJ1-1; D gene uncertain. The CDR3 runs to 12 residues. V was clipped by 7 bases and J by 1 base, with 7 bases between them. Germline lookup yields CDR1 MDHEN and CDR2 SYDVKM. CDR3 loop: CASIRENTEAFF. As DNA, the CDR3 is TGTGCCAGCATCCGAGAGAACACTGAAGCTTTCTTT.

The CDR3 DNA reads as TGTGCCAGCAGTTACTCTGGGACAGGGAACTACGAGCAGTACGTC. Amino acids: CASSYSGTGNYEQYV. This rearrangement joins TRBV6-5 to TRBJ2-7; 9 positions agree with TRBD1. In germline, CDR1 is MNHEY, CDR2 SVGAGI. Trimming removed 0 bases from V and 3 bases from J; junction bases left unmatched: 3. The CDR3 is made up of 15 amino acids.

This clone was recorded a few times. The CDR3 DNA sequence: TGTGCCAGTAGTATGAAGGGTCGGACAGTAGAAGGTGGCTACACCTTC. Translating it yields CASSMKGRTVEGGYTF. V usage is TRBV19 and J usage is TRBJ1-2; D is perhaps TRBD1 (6 bases). Deletions cut 3 bases from V and 7 bases from J, with 21 bases between. The CDR3 loop spans 16 amino acids. Germline V CDR1 and CDR2: LNHDA, SQIVND (reference sequence).

This CDR3 is CASSFLGQTTGELFF. The CDR3 nucleotides are TGTGCCAGCAGCTTCCTCGGACAGACCACCGGGGAGCTGTTTTTT. The chain carries TRBV5-4 and TRBJ2-2; a possible D gene is TRBD1 (6 bases). CDR1 and CDR2 (germline): SGHNT, YYREEE (reference sequence). Trimming took 2 bases from V and 4 from J, leaving 12 bases between them. The CDR3 contains 15 residues.

This sequence joins TRBV12-5 and TRBJ2-2; 10 bases fit TRBD2. This CDR3 region has 13 residues. Germline CDR1 and CDR2: LGHNT and FRNRAP. V shed 7 bases and J 10 bases; nucleotides not matched to a gene: 6. The CDR3 sequence: CASVKREGPELFF. CDR3 DNA: TGTGCTAGTGTAAAGCGGGAGGGGCCGGAGCTGTTTTTT. The full variable domain, completed using reference TRBV12-5 and TRBJ2-2, is DARVTQTPRHKVTEMGQEVTMRCQPILGHNTVFWYRQTMMQGLELLAYFRNRAPLDDSGMPKDRFSAEMPDATLATLKIQPSEPRDSAVYFCASVKREGPELFFGEGSRLTVL.

This clone was counted a single time. The chain has TRBV3-1 (or the pseudogene TRBV3-2) and TRBJ2-1, with a weak D call TRBD2 (6 bases). Trimming took off 4 bases at V and 0 bases at J, with 13 bases between the two ends. Germline CDR1 and CDR2: LGHDT and YNNKEL (reference sequence). CDR3 length equals 16 residues. The CDR3 reads CASSLSGGSSYNEQFF. The CDR3 DNA reads TGTGCCAGCAGCCTTTCAGGAGGGAGCTCCTACAATGAGCAGTTCTTC.

CDR3 sequence: CASSVLGSTDTQYF. CDR3 DNA sequence: TGTGCCAGCAGCGTTCTCGGGAGCACAGATACGCAGTATTTT. The chain recombines TRBV9 with TRBJ2-3, with unresolved D. The CDR3 consists of 14 residues. Per germline, CDR1 SGDLS and CDR2 YYNGEE. Trimming removed 2 bases at V and 0 bases at J, with 7 bases between.

The chain recombines TRBV19 with TRBJ2-3; D is uncertain. The CDR3 runs 14 residues. Trimming pared 10 bases from V and 0 bases from J, leaving 14 bases between. In germline, CDR1 is LNHDA, CDR2 SQIVND (reference sequence). CDR3 coding DNA: TGTGCCACCCGAGGCCCCGATAGCACAGATACGCAGTATTTT. As protein: CATRGPDSTDTQYF.

The CDR3 DNA reads as TGTGCCAGCAGCTTGGAAACAAATACGCAGTATTTT. Translation: CASSLETNTQYF. The genes are TRBV5-4 and TRBJ2-3; D is unclear. The V gene lost 0 bases and the J gene lost 7 bases, with 6 bases spanning the gap. The germline V gene encodes CDR1 SGHNT and CDR2 YYREEE (reference sequence). CDR3 length: 12 amino acids.

This clone appeared once. At the DNA level, this CDR3 is encoded by other sequences in the same sample as well. This chain joins TRBV5-1 and TRBJ1-1, with TRBD1 identical over 7 bases. Trimming cost V 4 bases and J 1 base; bases outside gene matches: 4. The length of the CDR3 is 14 residues. The germline gives CDR1 SGHRS, CDR2 YFSETQ. The CDR3 here is CASSRGTANTEAFF. CDR3 DNA: TGCGCCAGCAGCAGGGGGACAGCGAACACTGAAGCTTTCTTT.

The chain couples TRBV6-5 to TRBJ2-2; D not certain. Germline V CDR1 and CDR2: MNHEY, SVGAGI. This CDR3 spans 12 amino acids. The germline V and J ends were trimmed by 5 bases and 7 bases, with 8 bases remaining between them. The CDR3, as DNA: TGTGCCAGCAGTACCCCAGTCGGGGAGCTGTTTTTT. It translates to CASSTPVGELFF.

The chain carries TRBV29-1 and TRBJ2-2; 7 positions match TRBD1. The CDR3 is made up of 13 amino acids. V dropped 6 bases and J dropped 5; count of bases not matched to a gene: 6. The germline V gene has CDR1 SQVTM and CDR2 ANQGSEA. CDR3 sequence: CSVGRGLTGELFF. DNA for the CDR3: TGCAGCGTGGGTAGGGGGCTGACCGGGGAGCTGTTTTTT.

CDR3 loop: CASSLGHPGDQPQHF. CDR3 in DNA: TGTGCCAGCAGCTTAGGCCACCCCGGGGATCAGCCCCAGCATTTT. The chain uses TRBV5-6 and TRBJ1-5; D call uncertain. The V and J ends lost 2 bases and 5 bases respectively, with 14 bases between them. CDR1 and CDR2 (germline): SGHDT, YYEEEE. The CDR3 length is 15 residues.